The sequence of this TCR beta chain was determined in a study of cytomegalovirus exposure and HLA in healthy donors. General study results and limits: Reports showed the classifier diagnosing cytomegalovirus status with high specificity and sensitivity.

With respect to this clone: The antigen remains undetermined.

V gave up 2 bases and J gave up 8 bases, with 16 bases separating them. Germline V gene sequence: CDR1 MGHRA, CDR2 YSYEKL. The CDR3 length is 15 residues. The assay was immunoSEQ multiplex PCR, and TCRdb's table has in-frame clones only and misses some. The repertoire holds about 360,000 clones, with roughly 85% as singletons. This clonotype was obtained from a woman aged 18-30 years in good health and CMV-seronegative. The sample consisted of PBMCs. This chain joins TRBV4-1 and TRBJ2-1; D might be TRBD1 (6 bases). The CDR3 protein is CASSQPTGMVHEQFF. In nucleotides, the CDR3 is TGCGCCAGCAGCCAACCCACAGGGATGGTTCATGAGCAGTTCTTC.